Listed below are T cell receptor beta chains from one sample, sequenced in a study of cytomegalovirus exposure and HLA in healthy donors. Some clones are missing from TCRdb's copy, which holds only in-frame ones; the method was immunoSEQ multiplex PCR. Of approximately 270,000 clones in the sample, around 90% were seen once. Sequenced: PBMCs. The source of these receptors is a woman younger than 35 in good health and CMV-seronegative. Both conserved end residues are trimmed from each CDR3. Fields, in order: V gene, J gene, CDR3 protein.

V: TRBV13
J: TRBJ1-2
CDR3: ASSLEGHYGYT

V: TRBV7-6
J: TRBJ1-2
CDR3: ASSSDRGLSGYT

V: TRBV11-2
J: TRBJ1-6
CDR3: ASSDGQGVPPLH

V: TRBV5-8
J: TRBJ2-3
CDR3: ASSKIQGVPTDTQY

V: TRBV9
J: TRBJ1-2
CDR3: ASSLPQGQYGYT

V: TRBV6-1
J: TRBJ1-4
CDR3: ASSEPQGAGEKLF

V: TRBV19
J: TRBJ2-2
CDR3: ASSIVLFTGELF

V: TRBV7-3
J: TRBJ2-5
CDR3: ASSYSGGQETQY

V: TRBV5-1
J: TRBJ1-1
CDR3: ASRTGEYGGTEAF

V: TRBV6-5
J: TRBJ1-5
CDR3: ASSPADRRNQPQH

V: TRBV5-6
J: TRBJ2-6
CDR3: ASSLLGQFLPHNVLT